The 9 T cell receptor beta chains in this list originate from one sample, sequenced in a study of blood T cell repertoires in COVID-19. TCRdb's table, derived via immunoSEQ multiplex PCR, lists solely in-frame clones and lacks some. The sample includes approximately 300,000 clones, roughly 85% of them seen just once. Sequencing was done on a sample of PBMCs or T cells enriched from blood (not recorded which). The receptors were sampled from a woman aged 30 to 39 who had recovered from COVID-19.

V gene TRBV6-5 combines with J gene TRBJ1-2, with no clear D. Trimming pared 7 bases from V and 1 base from J, leaving 13 bases between. In germline, CDR1 is MNHEY, CDR2 SVGAGI. The CDR3 has 14 amino acids. The CDR3 DNA is TGTGCCAGCACCAGACACCCCGTTAACTATGGCTACACCTTC. This translates into CASTRHPVNYGYTF.

The chain uses TRBV11-2 and TRBJ1-3, with D hard to call. The CDR3 contains 14 residues. Trimming left V 1 base short and J 4 bases short, with 8 bases between. Germline CDR1 reads SGHAT; CDR2 reads FQNNGV. CDR3 sequence (DNA): TGTGCCAGCAGCTTAGTAGCAAACGGAAACACCATATATTTT. It is translated as CASSLVANGNTIYF.

The V gene is TRBV18, the J gene TRBJ1-2; 10 bases line up with TRBD1. The CDR3 has 14 residues. With V trimmed by 3 bases and J by 5 bases, 3 bases remained unmatched. The germline gives CDR1 KGHSH, CDR2 LQKENI. The CDR3 protein is CASSPGTGAYGYTF. As DNA, the CDR3 is TGTGCCAGCTCACCCGGGACAGGGGCTTATGGCTACACCTTC.

The genes are TRBV7-8 and TRBJ2-7, with TRBD1 matching 7 bases. Losses at the gene ends were 6 bases for V and 5 bases for J; bases not matched to a gene: 4. The CDR3 sequence is 12 residues long. In germline, CDR1 is SGHVS, CDR2 FQNEAQ. CDR3 DNA sequence: TGTGCCAGCAGTCGACAGGGCAACGAGCAGTACTTC. As protein: CASSRQGNEQYF.

This clone was recorded a few times. J is TRBJ2-7 and V is TRBV6-5; 8 bases align to TRBD2. The CDR3 runs 12 residues. Germline V CDR1 and CDR2: MNHEY, SVGAGI. The V segment lost 5 bases and the J segment 4 bases; nucleotides outside the gene matches: 1. The CDR3, as DNA: TGTGCCAGCAGTCGGGGGGGGTACGAGCAGTACTTC. Its protein is CASSRGGYEQYF.

The rearrangement uses TRBV7-9 and TRBJ1-1; 9 bases are a match to TRBD1. The junction had 11 bases not matched to a gene; V was cut back by 5 bases and J by 7 bases. Germline V CDR1 and CDR2: SEHNR, FQNEAQ (reference sequence). The CDR3 loop spans 15 amino acids. The CDR3 protein is CASSLHRGPLLEAFF. In DNA form, the CDR3 reads TGTGCCAGCAGCCTTCACAGGGGGCCCTTACTTGAAGCTTTCTTT.

The chain joins TRBV5-1 to TRBJ2-3, with 11 bases matching TRBD2. The CDR3 is 15 residues long. Losses at the gene ends were 4 bases for V and 4 bases for J; bases not matched to a gene: 5. CDR1 is SGHRS and CDR2 is YFSETQ in the germline V gene. The DNA of the CDR3 is TGCGCCAGCAGCAATCTAGCGGGGGGTGCAGATACGCAGTATTTT. Translating it yields CASSNLAGGADTQYF.

This chain joins TRBV5-1 and TRBJ2-6; maybe TRBD1 (6 bases). Per the germline V gene, CDR1 is SGHRS and CDR2 is YFSETQ. This CDR3 region has 16 residues. Trimming stripped 3 bases from V and 4 bases from J, with 14 bases between. CDR3: CASSYYRAVGANVLTF. CDR3 bases: TGCGCCAGCAGCTATTACAGGGCGGTCGGGGCCAACGTCCTGACTTTC.

The CDR3 here is CVTQGSSNQPQHF. CDR3 in DNA: TGTGTAACCCAGGGGAGCAGCAATCAGCCCCAGCATTTT. This chain connects TRBV19 to TRBJ1-5; maybe TRBD1 (6 bases). Germline V gene sequence: CDR1 LNHDA, CDR2 SQIVND (reference sequence). The CDR3 consists of 13 residues.